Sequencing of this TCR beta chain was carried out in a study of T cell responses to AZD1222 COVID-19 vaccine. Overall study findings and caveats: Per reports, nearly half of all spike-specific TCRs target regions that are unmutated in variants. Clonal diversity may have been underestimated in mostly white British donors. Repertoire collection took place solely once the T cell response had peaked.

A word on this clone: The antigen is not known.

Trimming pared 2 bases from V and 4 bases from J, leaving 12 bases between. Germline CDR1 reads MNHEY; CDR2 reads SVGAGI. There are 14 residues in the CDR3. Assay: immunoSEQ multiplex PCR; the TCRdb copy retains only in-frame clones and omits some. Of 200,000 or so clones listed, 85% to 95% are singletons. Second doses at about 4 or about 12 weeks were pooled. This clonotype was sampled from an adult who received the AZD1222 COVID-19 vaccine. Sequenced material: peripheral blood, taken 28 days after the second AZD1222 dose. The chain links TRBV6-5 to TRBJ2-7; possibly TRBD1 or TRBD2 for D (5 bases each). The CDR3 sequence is CASSYGPGPYEQYF. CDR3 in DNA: TGTGCCAGCAGTTACGGACCGGGACCTTACGAGCAGTACTTC.